The rows below give T cell receptor beta chains drawn from one sample of a study of human T cells and chemical hapten exposure. TCRdb recomputed calls from the RACE reads with MiXCR, one row per CDR3 protein. The sample lists roughly 260,000 distinct CDR3 sequences, about 9% occurring once. Material: whole blood, obtained in connection with sensitization to the hapten diphenylcyclopropenone (DPC). Receptors were obtained from a woman in her thirties or forties with alopecia areata. Some clones in this sample may be carry-over from other donors' samples. Both conserved end residues are part of each CDR3. A D gene is named only where the DNA matches it firmly. Size tells how often a clone was seen (once, few, many) or the class of an expanded clone, and some rows leave it out.

few	TRBV6-2/TRBV6-3	TRBJ2-4	TRBD1	CASSPDRTGINIQYF	TGTGCCAGCAGTCCCGACCGGACAGGGATAAACATTCAGTACTTC
once	TRBV29-1	TRBJ1-2	NA	CSVEKLYGYTF	TGCAGCGTTGAGAAGCTCTATGGCTACACCTTC
NA	TRBV6-6	TRBJ1-1	NA	CASSYSPRGAPEAFF	TGTGCCAGCAGTTACTCCCCACGGGGGGCACCTGAAGCTTTCTTT
many	TRBV4-1	TRBJ2-3	NA	CASSQVETDTQYF	TGCGCCAGCAGCCAAGTTGAGACAGATACGCAGTATTTT
few	TRBV7-2	TRBJ2-2	NA	CASSSLRVPDFSGELFF	TGTGCCAGCAGCTCCCTTCGAGTCCCAGATTTTTCCGGGGAGCTGTTTTTT
NA	TRBV4-2	TRBJ2-7	TRBD2	CASSSGLAGTGTYEQYF	TGTGCCAGCAGCTCGGGACTAGCGGGCACCGGAACCTACGAGCAGTACTTC
many	TRBV29-1	TRBJ2-5	NA	CSVEGQVERKAQYF	TGCAGCGTTGAAGGTCAGGTGGAGCGGAAGGCCCAGTACTTC
NA	TRBV7-3	TRBJ2-3	NA	CASSHREKDTQYF	TGTGCCAGCAGCCACCGGGAAAAGGATACGCAGTATTTT
NA	TRBV5-1	TRBJ1-6	NA	CASSLGLNSPLHF	TGCGCCAGCAGCTTGGGTCTTAATTCACCCCTCCACTTT
few	TRBV3-1	TRBJ2-1	NA	CASSQDLAGYNEQFF	TGTGCCAGCAGCCAAGATCTGGCGGGTTACAATGAGCAGTTCTTC
NA	TRBV5-1	TRBJ2-3	TRBD2	CASSLISGRTRTDTQYF	TGCGCCAGCAGCTTGATAAGCGGGAGGACCCGCACAGATACGCAGTATTTT
few	TRBV2	TRBJ2-3	TRBD1	CACAADRGADTQYF	TGTGCCTGCGCGGCGGACAGGGGTGCAGATACGCAGTATTTT
NA	TRBV27	TRBJ2-3	NA	CASSPWADTDTQYF	TGTGCCAGCAGTCCCTGGGCCGACACAGATACGCAGTATTTT
NA	TRBV7-9	TRBJ2-7	NA	CASSHNRESYEQYF	TGTGCCAGCAGTCACAACAGGGAAAGCTACGAGCAGTACTTC
few	TRBV12-3/TRBV12-4	TRBJ1-1	NA	CASSLAVSNTEAFF	TGTGCCAGCAGTTTAGCGGTTTCTAACACTGAAGCTTTCTTT
NA	TRBV10-3	TRBJ2-3	TRBD2	CAISESSGRSTDTQYF	TGTGCCATCAGTGAGTCTAGCGGGAGAAGCACAGATACGCAGTATTTT
many	TRBV4-1	TRBJ1-1	TRBD1	CASSRPDRENTEAFF	TGCGCCAGCAGCCGCCCAGACAGGGAAAACACTGAAGCTTTCTTT
few	TRBV9	TRBJ1-2	NA	CASSVATLNYGYTF	TGTGCCAGCAGCGTAGCTACGCTTAACTATGGCTACACCTTC
NA	TRBV20-1	TRBJ2-5	NA	CSASRGGETQYF	TGCAGTGCTAGTAGGGGTGGCGAGACCCAGTACTTC
few	TRBV6-1	TRBJ2-4	NA	CASTPPVVQSKNIQYF	TGTGCCAGCACTCCCCCAGTAGTTCAGAGCAAAAACATTCAGTACTTC
many	TRBV29-1	TRBJ1-2	TRBD1	CSVEGQGHYGYTF	TGCAGCGTTGAAGGACAGGGTCACTATGGCTACACCTTC
NA	TRBV7-7	TRBJ1-1	NA	CASSLSQDTEAFF	TGTGCTAGCAGCTTATCACAAGACACTGAAGCTTTCTTT
few	TRBV6-6	TRBJ1-3	NA	CASASGNTIYF	TGTGCCAGCGCCTCTGGAAACACCATATATTTT
NA	TRBV4-2	TRBJ2-7	NA	CASSQAQRDNAYEQYF	TGTGCCAGCAGCCAAGCTCAACGGGATAATGCCTACGAGCAGTACTTC
NA	TRBV20-1	TRBJ2-6	TRBD1	CSATGLNRGQANVLTF	TGCAGTGCAACCGGGCTGAACAGGGGTCAGGCCAACGTCCTGACTTTC
NA	TRBV2	TRBJ1-4	TRBD1	CASSEATGSYEKLFF	TGTGCCAGCAGTGAAGCGACAGGGTCCTACGAAAAACTGTTTTTT
few	TRBV6-1	TRBJ2-6	TRBD2	CASTPSGGGANVLTF	TGTGCCAGCACCCCAAGCGGGGGAGGGGCCAACGTCCTGACTTTC
NA	TRBV7-3	TRBJ2-1	NA	CGSSSRANNEQFF	TGTGGCAGCAGCTCCCGGGCCAACAATGAGCAGTTCTTC
NA	TRBV7-3	TRBJ2-3	TRBD1	CASGGQGTDTQYF	TGTGCCAGCGGTGGACAGGGGACAGATACGCAGTATTTT
NA	TRBV12-3/TRBV12-4	TRBJ1-5	TRBD1	CASRSRGSNQPQHF	TGTGCCAGCAGGAGCAGGGGGAGCAATCAGCCCCAGCATTTT
few	TRBV20-1	TRBJ1-5	NA	CSARRRNQPQHF	TGCAGTGCTAGACGGCGCAATCAGCCCCAGCATTTT
NA	TRBV5-1	TRBJ1-4	NA	CASREGASTNEKLFF	TGCGCCAGCAGAGAAGGGGCCTCGACTAATGAAAAACTGTTTTTT
few	TRBV9	TRBJ1-3	NA	CASGRTPGNTIYF	TGTGCCAGCGGCCGGACCCCTGGCAACACCATATATTTT
many	TRBV20-1	TRBJ2-3	NA	CSAREILGGITDTQYF	TGCAGTGCTAGAGAGATTCTCGGGGGTATCACAGATACGCAGTATTTT
NA	TRBV28	TRBJ2-5	TRBD2	CASSFGGSPQETQYF	TGTGCCAGCAGTTTCGGCGGGAGCCCCCAAGAGACCCAGTACTTC
NA	TRBV7-2	TRBJ2-5	TRBD2	CASSPTGLARETQYF	TGTGCCAGCAGCCCAACGGGACTAGCTCGAGAGACCCAGTACTTC
many	TRBV29-1	TRBJ2-2	TRBD2	CSVLAGGPGELFF	TGCAGCGTCCTAGCGGGAGGGCCCGGGGAGCTGTTTTTT
NA	TRBV4-2	TRBJ2-7	TRBD1	CASSQGDRGIDEQYF	TGTGCCAGCAGCCAGGGAGACAGGGGAATTGACGAGCAGTACTTC
NA	TRBV24-1	TRBJ2-3	NA	CATRTSEPDTQYF	TGTGCCACCAGGACTAGTGAACCAGATACGCAGTATTTT
many	TRBV7-2	TRBJ2-7	NA	CASSFSRSSYEQYF	TGTGCCAGCAGCTTTAGTCGGAGCTCCTACGAGCAGTACTTC
few	TRBV7-2	TRBJ2-1	NA	CASSADGRNEQFF	TGTGCCAGCAGCGCCGACGGGCGCAATGAGCAGTTCTTC
NA	TRBV9	TRBJ1-2	TRBD1	CASSVGRDRVNYGYTF	TGTGCCAGCAGCGTGGGACGGGACAGGGTTAACTATGGCTACACCTTC
few	TRBV9	TRBJ1-5	NA	CATNGPTNQPQHF	TGTGCCACCAACGGCCCTACAAATCAGCCCCAGCATTTT
NA	TRBV10-2	TRBJ1-2	TRBD1	CASSGDRVNYGYTF	TGCGCCAGCAGTGGGGACAGGGTCAACTATGGCTACACCTTC
few	TRBV11-2	TRBJ2-2	NA	CASSSTGGATRELFF	TGTGCCAGCAGCTCAACAGGGGGGGCTACCCGGGAGCTGTTTTTT
NA	TRBV5-1	TRBJ2-7	NA	CASSGIGGYEQYF	TGCGCCAGCAGCGGAATAGGCGGCTACGAGCAGTACTTC
few	TRBV20-1	TRBJ1-3	NA	CSARIRGSGNTIYF	TGCAGTGCTAGAATCAGGGGCTCTGGAAACACCATATATTTT
few	TRBV20-1	TRBJ2-7	TRBD1	CSARGGQVVQYF	TGCAGTGCTAGAGGCGGACAGGTGGTGCAGTACTTC
NA	TRBV3-1	TRBJ2-7	TRBD2	CASSSPSGRYEQYF	TGTGCCAGCTCGTCGCCTAGCGGGAGATACGAGCAGTACTTC
NA	TRBV20-1	TRBJ2-7	NA	CSATRESPYEQYF	TGCAGTGCCACCCGGGAAAGTCCCTACGAGCAGTACTTC
NA	TRBV18	TRBJ1-1	NA	CASSPPPGMNTEAFF	TGTGCCAGCTCACCACCACCAGGGATGAACACTGAAGCTTTCTTT
NA	TRBV6-2/TRBV6-3	TRBJ2-1	TRBD2	CASSGTSGSWEQFF	TGTGCCAGCAGTGGGACTAGCGGGTCATGGGAGCAGTTCTTC
NA	TRBV4-3	TRBJ2-1	NA	CASSQEGGGEQFF	TGCGCCAGCAGCCAAGAAGGTGGTGGTGAGCAGTTCTTC
NA	TRBV3-1	TRBJ2-1	NA	CASSQGRARNEQFF	TGTGCCAGCAGCCAAGGCAGGGCGAGGAATGAGCAGTTCTTC
many	TRBV29-1	TRBJ2-5	TRBD2	CSVRTSLKETQYF	TGCAGCGTGAGGACTAGTTTGAAAGAGACCCAGTACTTC
NA	TRBV10-3	TRBJ2-7	NA	CAISESGTSMGTYEQYF	TGTGCCATCAGTGAGTCCGGGACCTCGATGGGTACCTACGAGCAGTACTTC
NA	TRBV20-1	TRBJ1-1	NA	CSAGLEWHTAGVVTEAFF	TGCAGTGCGGGATTGGAATGGCATACCGCAGGGGTTGTTACTGAAGCTTTCTTT
many	TRBV20-1	TRBJ2-7	TRBD2	CSAPTGGSSYEQYF	TGCAGTGCTCCAACAGGCGGGAGTTCTTACGAGCAGTACTTC
few	TRBV29-1	TRBJ2-6	TRBD1	CSVRGTGGSGANVLTF	TGCAGCGTGCGCGGGACAGGGGGCTCTGGGGCCAACGTCCTGACTTTC